Each of the 31 T cell receptor beta chains below was sequenced from the same sample in a study of blood T cell repertoires in COVID-19. Assay: immunoSEQ multiplex PCR; the TCRdb copy retains only in-frame clones and omits some. The sample yields roughly 220,000 clones, around 82% seen once. The source material was peripheral blood. Receptor source: a woman aged 55-70 years with acute or convalescent COVID-19.

This chain uses TRBV30 with TRBJ1-2, with unresolved D. V gave up 3 bases and J gave up 3 bases, with 8 bases separating them. CDR1 GTSNPN and CDR2 SVGIG come from the germline V gene (reference sequence). There are 12 residues in the CDR3. This CDR3 reads CAWSLSDYGYTF. As DNA, the CDR3 is TGTGCCTGGAGCCTGAGTGACTATGGCTACACCTTC. Supplemented by reference TRBV30 and TRBJ1-2, the full variable domain reads SQTIHQWPATLVQPVGSPLSLECTVEGTSNPNLYWYRQAAGRGLQLLFYSVGIGQISSEVPQNLSASRPQDRQFILSSKKLLLSDSGFYLCAWSLSDYGYTFGSGTRLTVV.

This chain connects TRBV4-1 to TRBJ1-4; D gene unclear. Germline V gene lookup returns CDR1 MGHRA and CDR2 YSYEKL. The CDR3 totals 15 residues. V lost 4 bases and J lost 8, with 17 bases in between. The CDR3: CASSRIWDSGEKLFF. CDR3 DNA sequence: TGCGCCAGCAGCCGAATTTGGGATTCGGGGGAAAAACTGTTTTTT.

The chain couples TRBV30 to TRBJ1-6; D not resolved. Looked up from germline, CDR1 is GTSNPN and CDR2 is SVGIG (reference sequence). Deletions cut 4 bases from V and 8 bases from J, with 12 bases between. The CDR3 is 13 amino acids. The CDR3 region is CAWNRILDSPLHF. DNA of the CDR3: TGTGCCTGGAATCGTATTCTTGATTCACCCCTCCACTTT.

The chain couples TRBV3-1 (or the pseudogene TRBV3-2) to TRBJ2-3; 7 nucleotides align to TRBD2. The CDR3 runs 15 residues. The germline gives CDR1 LGHDT, CDR2 YNNKEL (reference sequence). The V and J ends lost 5 bases and 0 bases, in that order; junction bases with no gene match: 5. CDR3 loop: CASSSAGKSTDTQYF. The CDR3, as DNA: TGTGCCAGCAGCTCAGCGGGGAAGAGCACAGATACGCAGTATTTT.

The chain carries TRBV6-2 or TRBV6-3 and TRBJ2-4; D unresolved. CDR1 is MNHEY and CDR2 is SVGEGT in the germline V gene. With 2 bases removed from V and 0 bases from J, the gap between germline ends came to 14 bases. The CDR3 covers 17 residues. The CDR3 protein is CASSYPSHSLAKNIQYF. CDR3 DNA sequence: TGTGCCAGCAGTTACCCCTCCCACAGTCTAGCCAAAAACATTCAGTACTTC.

This sequence joins TRBV19 and TRBJ1-2; D is perhaps TRBD1 (6 bases). V lost 6 bases to trimming and J lost 8 bases, with 22 bases between them. CDR3 length: 15 residues. Germline V gene lookup returns CDR1 LNHDA and CDR2 SQIVND (reference sequence). The CDR3 spells CASRTQGQREGGYTF. CDR3 DNA sequence: TGTGCCAGTAGGACCCAGGGACAAAGGGAGGGAGGCTACACCTTC.

This clone occurred a few times. J is TRBJ1-3 and V is TRBV28, with 7 bases identical to TRBD1. CDR1 is MDHEN, CDR2 SYDVKM, per germline. V lost 6 bases, J lost 2 bases, and 10 bases stayed unmatched. The CDR3 sequence is 16 residues long. Here the CDR3 DNA reads TGTGCCAGCAGAGACCGAGGGGGCTTTACTGGAAACACCATATATTTT. This translates into CASRDRGGFTGNTIYF.

This rearrangement joins TRBV12-3 or TRBV12-4 to TRBJ1-2; D is possibly TRBD1 (6 bases). The CDR3 runs 13 residues. V lost 6 bases to trimming and J lost 3 bases, with 11 bases between them. The CDR3 nucleotides read TGTGCCAGCAGCCCGGGACATTACTATGGCTACACCTTC. This translates into CASSPGHYYGYTF.

The gene calls are TRBV12-3 or TRBV12-4 and TRBJ2-7; 8 bases are a match to TRBD1. The CDR3 extends over 13 amino acids. V gave up 4 bases and J gave up 9 bases; unmatched junction bases: 8. The CDR3 DNA sequence: TGTGCCAGCAGTTACGGACAGGGTTTGGGGCAGTACTTC. Protein product: CASSYGQGLGQYF.

J is TRBJ1-2 and V is TRBV3-1 (or the pseudogene TRBV3-2); tentatively, D is TRBD1 (6 bases). V gave up 4 bases and J gave up 2 bases, with 8 bases separating them. CDR3 length: 13 residues. Germline loops: CDR1 LGHDT, CDR2 YNNKEL (reference sequence). The CDR3 sequence is CASSPGQNYGYTF. CDR3 DNA sequence: TGTGCCAGCAGCCCAGGACAGAACTATGGCTACACCTTC.

The rearrangement uses TRBV5-4 and TRBJ2-5; 10 nucleotides match TRBD1. With V trimmed by 0 bases and J by 5 bases, 4 bases remained unmatched. The CDR3 is 15 residues long. Germline V gene sequence: CDR1 SGHNT, CDR2 YYREEE (reference sequence). The CDR3 DNA follows: TGTGCCAGCAGCTTGGCCGTGGGACAGGGGGAGACCCAGTACTTC. The encoded protein is CASSLAVGQGETQYF.

This clone was counted a single time. J is TRBJ2-7 and V is TRBV5-6; TRBD1 aligns across 7 bases. The trim removed 4 bases at V and 4 bases at J, leaving 14 bases unmatched. The CDR3 loop spans 16 amino acids. Germline CDR1 SGHDT, CDR2 YYEEEE. In nucleotides, the CDR3 is TGTGCCAGCAGCCCCAGGGGACAGCCTGGGGATTACGAGCAGTACTTC. Translating it yields CASSPRGQPGDYEQYF. Based on the CDR3 plus reference TRBV5-6 and TRBJ2-7, the full variable domain is DAGVTQSPTHLIKTRGQQVTLRCSPKSGHDTVSWYQQALGQGPQFIFQYYEEEERQRGNFPDRFSGHQFPNYSSELNVNALLLGDSALYLCASSPRGQPGDYEQYFGPGTRLTVT.

This chain uses TRBV10-3 with TRBJ2-4; D possibly corresponds to TRBD2 (5 bases). The CDR3 is made up of 17 amino acids. V lost 0 bases to trimming and J lost 0 bases, with 12 bases between them. Per germline, CDR1 ENHRY and CDR2 SYGVKD. The CDR3 nucleotides read TGTGCCATCAGTGAGTCGGGCGGCGGAGGAGCCAAAAACATTCAGTACTTC. As protein: CAISESGGGGAKNIQYF.

This clone was picked up a small number of times. The chain has TRBV10-2 and TRBJ1-6; the D gene is possibly TRBD1 (5 bases). V lost 0 bases to trimming and J lost 7 bases, with 16 bases between them. Germline CDR1 and CDR2: WSHSY and SAAADI. The CDR3 contains 17 residues. CDR3 in DNA: TGCGCCAGCAGTGAGTCGATTCGGTCCAGGGCAAATTCACCCCTCCACTTT. Its protein is CASSESIRSRANSPLHF.

This rearrangement joins TRBV9 to TRBJ1-2; 7 bases fit TRBD1. With 4 bases clipped from V and 4 bases from J, the junction kept 10 bases outside the gene matches. The CDR3 is 15 amino acids. From germline, CDR1 is SGDLS and CDR2 YYNGEE. CDR3 sequence (DNA): TGTGCCAGCAGCCCGGCGGGACAGACCGTCTATGGCTACACCTTC. It is translated as CASSPAGQTVYGYTF.

The chain has TRBV18 and TRBJ1-1; TRBD1 agrees at 8 bases. The CDR3 is 16 residues long. Germline V CDR1 and CDR2: KGHSH, LQKENI. V trimming: 8 bases; J trimming: 0 bases; junction bases outside the gene matches: 11. CDR3 sequence: CASLRSRGLMNTEAFF. Written as DNA, the CDR3 is TGTGCCAGCCTACGAAGCAGGGGGCTAATGAACACTGAAGCTTTCTTT.

CDR3 nucleotide sequence: TGTGCCAGCAGCCGGGAAGCGGGGACCTCCTACGAGCAGTACTTC. Residues: CASSREAGTSYEQYF. This sequence joins TRBV3-1 (or the pseudogene TRBV3-2) and TRBJ2-7; 7 bases agree with TRBD2. There are 15 residues in the CDR3. Germline V gene sequence: CDR1 LGHDT, CDR2 YNNKEL (reference sequence). The V segment lost 4 bases and the J segment 0 bases; nucleotides outside the gene matches: 6.

DNA for the CDR3: TGTGCCAGCAGCCAAGTGACAGGGGGAATCGGAGATACGCAGTATTTT. Translating gives CASSQVTGGIGDTQYF. The V and J genes are TRBV14 and TRBJ2-3, with 9 bases lining up with TRBD1. V shed 1 base and J 5 bases; nucleotides not matched to a gene: 7. The CDR3 consists of 16 residues. CDR1 is SGHDN, CDR2 FVKESK, per germline.

This clone was counted at least ten times. V usage is TRBV4-3 and J usage is TRBJ2-1; 11 nucleotides match TRBD2. Trimming took 2 bases from V and 9 from J; bases not matched to a gene: 6. Germline CDR1 is LGHNA and CDR2 is YSLEER. This CDR3 has 15 residues. The CDR3 bases are TGCGCCAGCAGCCAATACCGGACTAGCGGGTCTGAGCAGTTCTTC. This translates into CASSQYRTSGSEQFF.

The chain has TRBV9 and TRBJ1-2; 9 nucleotides match TRBD1. V lost 0 bases, J lost 7 bases, and 10 bases stayed unmatched. This CDR3 is 16 amino acids long. Germline CDR1 and CDR2: SGDLS and YYNGEE. DNA of the CDR3: TGTGCCAGCAGCGTAGCTACAGGGGGACAGGGAACTGGCTACACCTTC. Protein product: CASSVATGGQGTGYTF.

This sequence joins TRBV6-5 and TRBJ1-2; D is unresolved. Between the trimmed V and J ends, which lost 5 bases and 8 bases, there was a span of 15 bases. From germline, CDR1 is MNHEY and CDR2 SVGAGI. There are 13 residues in the CDR3. The CDR3 sequence is CASSSLWSVGYTF. For the CDR3, the DNA is TGTGCCAGCAGTAGCCTCTGGAGCGTGGGCTACACCTTC.

The J gene is TRBJ2-5, the V gene TRBV6-2 or TRBV6-3, with 7 bases identical to TRBD1. The J segment lost 7 bases and the V segment lost 6 bases, leaving 8 bases of the junction unmatched. The germline V gene encodes CDR1 MNHEY and CDR2 SVGEGT. The CDR3 contains 13 residues. The CDR3: CASSRGGWGTQYF. Here the CDR3 DNA reads TGTGCCAGCAGCCGAGGGGGCTGGGGGACCCAGTACTTC.

The chain couples TRBV2 to TRBJ1-4; D is perhaps TRBD1 (5 bases). V was cut by 8 bases and J by 5 bases, with 21 bases left in between. This CDR3 is 16 amino acids long. Germline loops: CDR1 SNHLY, CDR2 FYNNEI. CDR3 residues: CASAGNNRSINEKLFF. CDR3 nucleotides: TGTGCCAGCGCCGGAAATAACAGGAGTATAAATGAAAAACTGTTTTTT.

The chain recombines TRBV5-1 with TRBJ2-5; D may be TRBD1 (5 bases). The length of the CDR3 is 16 residues. Trimming pared 0 bases from V and 4 bases from J, leaving 16 bases between. Germline CDR1 SGHRS, CDR2 YFSETQ. The CDR3 coding sequence is TGCGCCAGCAGCTTGGACAGGAAGGGCACGGGAGAGACCCAGTACTTC. This codes for CASSLDRKGTGETQYF. The whole variable domain, remainder taken from reference TRBV5-1 and TRBJ2-5, is KAGVTQTPRYLIKTRGQQVTLSCSPISGHRSVSWYQQTPGQGLQFLFEYFSETQRNKGNFPGRFSGRQFSNSRSEMNVSTLELGDSALYLCASSLDRKGTGETQYFGPGTRLLVL.

V is TRBV7-8 and J is TRBJ1-1; D unresolved. V shed 1 base and J shed 3 bases, with 6 bases lying between them. This CDR3 region has 13 residues. The V gene's germline CDR1 is SGHVS and CDR2 FQNEAQ. CDR3 amino acids: CASSLVRYTEAFF. CDR3 DNA: TGTGCCAGCAGCTTAGTACGGTACACTGAAGCTTTCTTT.

V and J are TRBV5-1 and TRBJ1-2; D is undetermined. Germline loops: CDR1 SGHRS, CDR2 YFSETQ. Trimming shortened V by 0 bases and J by 4 bases, and 13 bases separated the two germline ends. There are 15 residues in the CDR3. In DNA, the CDR3 is TGCGCCAGCAGCTTGGCCAGTATGACGGGCTATGGCTACACCTTC. Protein product: CASSLASMTGYGYTF.

The chain couples TRBV19 to TRBJ1-5; D gene unclear. Germline V lookup: CDR1 LNHDA, CDR2 SQIVND (reference sequence). The CDR3 consists of 14 residues. The ends were cut back, 6 bases at V and 4 bases at J, with 13 bases in the middle. The DNA of the CDR3 is TGTGCCAGTAGATCTCCTCGGAGGAATCAGCCCCAGCATTTT. Protein: CASRSPRRNQPQHF.

A single count supports this clone. This rearrangement joins TRBV28 to TRBJ1-6; no firm D call. Between the trimmed V and J ends, which lost 4 bases and 14 bases, there was a span of 18 bases. CDR3 length: 14 residues. The germline V gene has CDR1 MDHEN and CDR2 SYDVKM. The CDR3 DNA is TGTGCCAGCAGTTCTCAAGACTACCGTCCTACCCTCCACTTT. Amino acid sequence: CASSSQDYRPTLHF.

The chain uses TRBV6-2 or TRBV6-3 and TRBJ2-3, with 15 nucleotides matching TRBD2. The CDR3 consists of 16 residues. V was pared by 4 bases and J by 5 bases, with 4 bases of the junction left unmatched. Germline CDR1 reads MNHEY; CDR2 reads SVGEGT. This CDR3 reads CASSWTSGGAGDTQYF. CDR3 nucleotides: TGTGCCAGCAGTTGGACTAGCGGGGGGGCCGGAGATACGCAGTATTTT.

This chain uses TRBV5-1 with TRBJ2-2; TRBD2 agrees at 7 bases. CDR1 SGHRS and CDR2 YFSETQ come from the germline V gene. V lost 5 bases and J lost 4; bases outside the gene matches: 8. The length of the CDR3 is 15 residues. The CDR3 sequence: CASRTDPGGTGELFF. For the CDR3, the DNA is TGCGCCAGCAGAACGGACCCGGGGGGCACCGGGGAGCTGTTTTTT.

This rearrangement joins TRBV15 to TRBJ1-2; 9 nucleotides agree with TRBD1. The CDR3 contains 15 residues. CDR1 and CDR2 (germline): LNHNV, YYDKDF (reference sequence). The junction had 7 bases not matched to a gene; V was cut back by 2 bases and J by 6 bases. The CDR3 DNA is TGTGCCACCAGCAGATACAGGGGGCTGGTCGATGGCTACACCTTC. It encodes CATSRYRGLVDGYTF.